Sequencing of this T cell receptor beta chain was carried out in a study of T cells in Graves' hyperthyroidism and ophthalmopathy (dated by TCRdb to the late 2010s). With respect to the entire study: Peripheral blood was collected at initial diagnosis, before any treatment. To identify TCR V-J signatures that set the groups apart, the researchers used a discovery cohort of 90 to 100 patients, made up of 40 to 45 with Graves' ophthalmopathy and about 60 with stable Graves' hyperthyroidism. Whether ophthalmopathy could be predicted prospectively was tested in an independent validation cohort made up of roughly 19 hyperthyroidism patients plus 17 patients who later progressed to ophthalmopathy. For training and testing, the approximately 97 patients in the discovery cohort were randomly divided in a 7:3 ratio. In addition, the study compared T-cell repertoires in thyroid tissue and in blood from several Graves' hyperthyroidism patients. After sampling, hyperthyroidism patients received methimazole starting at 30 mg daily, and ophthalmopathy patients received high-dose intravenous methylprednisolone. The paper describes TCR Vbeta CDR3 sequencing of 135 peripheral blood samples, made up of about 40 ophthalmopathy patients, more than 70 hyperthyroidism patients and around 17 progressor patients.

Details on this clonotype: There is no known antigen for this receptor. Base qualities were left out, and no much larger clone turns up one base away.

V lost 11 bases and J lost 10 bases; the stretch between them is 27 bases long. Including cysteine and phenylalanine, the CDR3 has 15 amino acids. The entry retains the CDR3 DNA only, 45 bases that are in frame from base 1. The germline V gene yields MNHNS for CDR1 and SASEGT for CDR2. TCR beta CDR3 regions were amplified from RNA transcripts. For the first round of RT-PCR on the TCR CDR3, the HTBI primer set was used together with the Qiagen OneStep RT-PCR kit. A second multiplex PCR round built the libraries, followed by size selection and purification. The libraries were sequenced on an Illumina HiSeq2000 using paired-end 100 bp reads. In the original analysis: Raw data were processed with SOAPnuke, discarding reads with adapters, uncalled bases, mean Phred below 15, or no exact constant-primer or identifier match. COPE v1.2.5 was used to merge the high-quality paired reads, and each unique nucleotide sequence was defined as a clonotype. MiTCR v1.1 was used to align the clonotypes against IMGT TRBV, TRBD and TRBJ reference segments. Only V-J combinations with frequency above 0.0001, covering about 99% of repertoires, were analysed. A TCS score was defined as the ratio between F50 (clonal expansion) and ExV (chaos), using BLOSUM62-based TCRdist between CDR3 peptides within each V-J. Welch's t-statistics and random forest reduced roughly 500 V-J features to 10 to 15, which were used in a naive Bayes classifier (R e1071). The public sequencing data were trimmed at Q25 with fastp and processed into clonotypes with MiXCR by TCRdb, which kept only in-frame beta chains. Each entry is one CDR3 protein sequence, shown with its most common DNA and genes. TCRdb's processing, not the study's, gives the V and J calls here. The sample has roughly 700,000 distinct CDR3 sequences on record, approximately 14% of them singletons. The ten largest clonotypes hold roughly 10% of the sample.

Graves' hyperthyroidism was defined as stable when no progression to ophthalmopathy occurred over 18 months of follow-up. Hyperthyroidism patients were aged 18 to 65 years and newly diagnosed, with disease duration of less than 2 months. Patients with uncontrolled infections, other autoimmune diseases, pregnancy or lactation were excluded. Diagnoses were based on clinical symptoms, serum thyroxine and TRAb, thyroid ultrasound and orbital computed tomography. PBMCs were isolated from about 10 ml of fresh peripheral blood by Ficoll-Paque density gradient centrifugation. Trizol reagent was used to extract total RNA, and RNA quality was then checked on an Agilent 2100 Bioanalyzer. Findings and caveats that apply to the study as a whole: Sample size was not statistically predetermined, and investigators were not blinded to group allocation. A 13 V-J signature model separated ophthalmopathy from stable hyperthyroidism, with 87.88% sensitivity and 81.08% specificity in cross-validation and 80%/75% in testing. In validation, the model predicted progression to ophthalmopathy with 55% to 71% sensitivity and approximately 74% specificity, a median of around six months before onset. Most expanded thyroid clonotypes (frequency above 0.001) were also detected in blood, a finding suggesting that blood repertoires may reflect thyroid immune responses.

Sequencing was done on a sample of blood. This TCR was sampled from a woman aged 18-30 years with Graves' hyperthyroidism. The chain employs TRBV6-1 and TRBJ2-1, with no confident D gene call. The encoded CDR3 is CARRAADLVVREQFF. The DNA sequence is TGTGCCCGTCGTGCGGCAGATCTCGTGGTCCGGGAGCAGTTCTTC.